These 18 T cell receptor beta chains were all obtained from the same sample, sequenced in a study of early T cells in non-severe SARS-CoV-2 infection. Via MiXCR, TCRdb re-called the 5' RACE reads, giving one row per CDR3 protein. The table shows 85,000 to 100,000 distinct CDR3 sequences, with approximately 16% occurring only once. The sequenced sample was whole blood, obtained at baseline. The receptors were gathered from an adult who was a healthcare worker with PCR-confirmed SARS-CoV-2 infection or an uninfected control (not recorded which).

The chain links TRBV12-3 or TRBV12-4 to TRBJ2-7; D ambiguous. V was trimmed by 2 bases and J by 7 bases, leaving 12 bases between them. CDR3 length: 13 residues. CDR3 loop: CASSLLGSWEQYF. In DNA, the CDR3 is TGTGCCAGCAGTTTACTTGGGTCCTGGGAGCAGTACTTC.

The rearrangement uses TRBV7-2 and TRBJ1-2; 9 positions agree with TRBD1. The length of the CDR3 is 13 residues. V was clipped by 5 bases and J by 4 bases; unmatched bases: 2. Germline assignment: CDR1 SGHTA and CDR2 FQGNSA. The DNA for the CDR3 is TGTGCCAGCAGCGCGACAGGGGGCTATGGCTACACCTTC. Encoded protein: CASSATGGYGYTF.

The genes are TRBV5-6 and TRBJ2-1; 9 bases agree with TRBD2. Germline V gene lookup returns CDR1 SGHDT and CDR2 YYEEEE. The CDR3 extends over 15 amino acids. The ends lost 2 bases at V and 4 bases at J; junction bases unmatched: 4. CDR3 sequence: CASSFGTSSYNEQFF. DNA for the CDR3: TGTGCCAGCAGCTTCGGGACTAGCTCTTACAATGAGCAGTTCTTC.

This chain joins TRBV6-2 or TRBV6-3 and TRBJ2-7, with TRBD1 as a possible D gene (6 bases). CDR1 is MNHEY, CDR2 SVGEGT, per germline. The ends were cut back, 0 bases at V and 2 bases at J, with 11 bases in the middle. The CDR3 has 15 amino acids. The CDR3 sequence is CASSYSTEGAYEQYF. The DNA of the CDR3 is TGTGCCAGCAGTTACTCGACCGAGGGGGCCTACGAGCAGTACTTC.

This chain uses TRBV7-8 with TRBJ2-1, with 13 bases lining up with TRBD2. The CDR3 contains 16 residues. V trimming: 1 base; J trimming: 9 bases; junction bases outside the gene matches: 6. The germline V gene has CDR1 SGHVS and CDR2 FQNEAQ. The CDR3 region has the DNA TGTGCCAGCAGCTTAGTAACTAGCGGGAGGGCCGCTGAGCAGTTCTTC. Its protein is CASSLVTSGRAAEQFF.

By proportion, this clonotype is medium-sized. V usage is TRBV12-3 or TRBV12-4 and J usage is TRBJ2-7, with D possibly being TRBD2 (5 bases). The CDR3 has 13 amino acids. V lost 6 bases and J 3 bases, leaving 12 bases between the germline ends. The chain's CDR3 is CASREPGSYEQYF. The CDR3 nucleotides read TGTGCCAGCAGGGAGCCGGGAAGCTACGAGCAGTACTTC.

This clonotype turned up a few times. The CDR3 region is CASSFRALAGGSYF. CDR3 coding DNA: TGTGCCAGCAGTTTCCGGGCTCTAGCGGGAGGGTCGTACTTC. The chain uses TRBV28 and TRBJ2-7; 12 bases match TRBD2. CDR1 is MDHEN and CDR2 is SYDVKM in the germline V gene. This CDR3 is 14 amino acids long. Trimming cost V 3 bases and J 12 bases; bases outside gene matches: 9.

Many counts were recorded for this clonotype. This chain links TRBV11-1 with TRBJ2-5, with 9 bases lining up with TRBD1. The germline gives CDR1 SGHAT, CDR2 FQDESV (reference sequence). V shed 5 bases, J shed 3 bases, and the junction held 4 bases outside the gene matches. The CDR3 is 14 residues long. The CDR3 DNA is TGTGCCAGCAGCCCACAGGGGGCAGAAGAGACCCAGTACTTC. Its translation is CASSPQGAEETQYF.

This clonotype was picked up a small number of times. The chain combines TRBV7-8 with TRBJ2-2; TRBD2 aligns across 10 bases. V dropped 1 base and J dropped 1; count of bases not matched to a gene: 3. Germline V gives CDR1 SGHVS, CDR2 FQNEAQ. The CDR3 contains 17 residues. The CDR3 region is CASSLVASGRNTGELFF. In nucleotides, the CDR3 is TGTGCCAGCAGCTTAGTCGCTAGCGGGAGGAACACCGGGGAGCTGTTTTTT.

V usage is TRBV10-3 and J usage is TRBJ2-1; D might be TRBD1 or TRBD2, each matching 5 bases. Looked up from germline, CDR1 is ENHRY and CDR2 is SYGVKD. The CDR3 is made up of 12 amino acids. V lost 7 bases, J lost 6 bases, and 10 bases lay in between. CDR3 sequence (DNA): TGTGCCATCATGGGACGGGCCAATGAGCAGTTCTTC. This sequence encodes CAIMGRANEQFF.

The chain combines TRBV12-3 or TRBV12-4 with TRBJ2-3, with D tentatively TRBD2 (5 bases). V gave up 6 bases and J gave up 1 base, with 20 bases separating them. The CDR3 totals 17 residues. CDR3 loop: CASSSTDIGRGTDTQYF. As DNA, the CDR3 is TGTGCCAGCAGCTCAACAGACATTGGGCGGGGCACAGATACGCAGTATTTT.

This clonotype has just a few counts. Here the CDR3 DNA reads TGTGCCATCAGCGGAATCTACGAGCAGTACTTC. It specifies CAISGIYEQYF. V gene TRBV10-3 combines with J gene TRBJ2-7; the D is unclear. Trimming took off 6 bases at V and 3 bases at J, with 6 bases between the two ends. The germline V gene has CDR1 ENHRY and CDR2 SYGVKD. The CDR3 is 11 residues long.

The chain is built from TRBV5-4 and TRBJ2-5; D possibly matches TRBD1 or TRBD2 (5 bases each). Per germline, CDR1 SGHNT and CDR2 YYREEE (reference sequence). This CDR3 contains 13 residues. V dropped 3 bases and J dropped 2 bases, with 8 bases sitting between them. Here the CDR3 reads CASSSGAQETQYF. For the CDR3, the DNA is TGTGCCAGCAGCTCCGGGGCGCAAGAGACCCAGTACTTC.

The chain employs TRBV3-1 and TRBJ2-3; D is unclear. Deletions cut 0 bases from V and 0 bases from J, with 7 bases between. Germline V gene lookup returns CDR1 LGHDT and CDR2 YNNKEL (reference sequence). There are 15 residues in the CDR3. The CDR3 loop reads CASSQEKLSTDTQYF. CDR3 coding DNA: TGTGCCAGCAGCCAAGAGAAGCTGAGCACAGATACGCAGTATTTT.

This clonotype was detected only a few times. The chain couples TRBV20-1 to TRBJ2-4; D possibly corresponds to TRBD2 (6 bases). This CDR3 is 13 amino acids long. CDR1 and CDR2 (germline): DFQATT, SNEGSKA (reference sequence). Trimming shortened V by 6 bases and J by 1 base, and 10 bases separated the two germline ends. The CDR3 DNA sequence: TGCAGTGCCGTCCGGGGGGCCAAAAACATTCAGTACTTC. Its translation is CSAVRGAKNIQYF.

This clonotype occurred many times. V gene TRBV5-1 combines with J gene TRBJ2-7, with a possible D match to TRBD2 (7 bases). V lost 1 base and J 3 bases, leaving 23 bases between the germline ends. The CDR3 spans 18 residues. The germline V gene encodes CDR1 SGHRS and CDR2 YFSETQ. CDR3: CASSLPQGRAGTYYEQYF. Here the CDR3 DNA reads TGCGCCAGCAGCTTGCCCCAGGGGCGAGCGGGGACTTACTACGAGCAGTACTTC.

The CDR3 nucleotides read TGTGCCAGCAGCCGGGGACAGGGGTCCTATAATTCACCCCTCCACTTT. Encoded protein: CASSRGQGSYNSPLHF. The chain combines TRBV7-6 with TRBJ1-6, with 10 bases fitting TRBD1. V was clipped by 5 bases and J by 1 base; unmatched bases: 2. The germline gives CDR1 SGHVS, CDR2 FNYEAQ. CDR3 length equals 16 residues.

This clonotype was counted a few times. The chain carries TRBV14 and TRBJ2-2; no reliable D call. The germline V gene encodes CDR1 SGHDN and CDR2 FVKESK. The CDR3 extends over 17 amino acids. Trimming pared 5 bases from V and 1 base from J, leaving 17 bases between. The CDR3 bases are TGTGCCAGCAGCTCGAGCTTAGGCCCCAAGAACACCGGGGAGCTGTTTTTT. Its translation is CASSSSLGPKNTGELFF.